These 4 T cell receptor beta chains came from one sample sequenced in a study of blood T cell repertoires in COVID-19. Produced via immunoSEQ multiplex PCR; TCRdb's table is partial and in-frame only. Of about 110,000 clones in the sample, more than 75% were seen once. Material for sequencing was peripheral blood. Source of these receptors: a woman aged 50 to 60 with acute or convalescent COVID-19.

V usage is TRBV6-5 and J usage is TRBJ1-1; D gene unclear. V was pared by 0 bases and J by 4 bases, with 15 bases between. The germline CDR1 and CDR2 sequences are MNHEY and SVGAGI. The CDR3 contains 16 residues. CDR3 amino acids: CASSYSGLARGTEAFF. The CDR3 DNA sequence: TGTGCCAGCAGTTACTCCGGCCTCGCGAGAGGCACTGAAGCTTTCTTT.

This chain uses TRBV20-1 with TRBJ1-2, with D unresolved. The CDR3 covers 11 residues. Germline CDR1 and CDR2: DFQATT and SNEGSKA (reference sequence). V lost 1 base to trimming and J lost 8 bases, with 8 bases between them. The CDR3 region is CSARVGEGYTF. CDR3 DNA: TGCAGTGCTAGAGTCGGGGAAGGCTACACCTTC.

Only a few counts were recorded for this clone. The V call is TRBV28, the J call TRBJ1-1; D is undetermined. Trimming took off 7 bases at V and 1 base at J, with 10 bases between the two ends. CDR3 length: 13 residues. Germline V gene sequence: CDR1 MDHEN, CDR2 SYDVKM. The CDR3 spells CASNTPGNTEAFF. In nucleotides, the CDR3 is TGTGCCAGCAATACCCCGGGGAACACTGAAGCTTTCTTT.

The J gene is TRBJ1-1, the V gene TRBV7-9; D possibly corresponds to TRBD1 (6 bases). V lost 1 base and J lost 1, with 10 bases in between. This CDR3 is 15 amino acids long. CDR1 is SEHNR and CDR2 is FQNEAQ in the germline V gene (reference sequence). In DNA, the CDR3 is TGTGCCAGCAGCTTAGGTGACAGGAGGAACACTGAAGCTTTCTTT. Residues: CASSLGDRRNTEAFF.